These 27 T cell receptor beta chains share one sample of origin, sequenced in a study of blood T cell repertoires in COVID-19. Profiling relied on immunoSEQ multiplex PCR, and the TCRdb table lists in-frame clones only, not all of them. Among about 94,000 clones, more than 65% were seen once, and the ten largest hold 6.3%. Sequencing was done on a sample of peripheral blood. These receptors came from a man aged 55 to 70 with acute or convalescent COVID-19.

The genes are TRBV11-2 and TRBJ1-2; D not resolved. V was clipped by 3 bases and J by 8 bases, with 13 bases between them. CDR1 is SGHAT and CDR2 is FQNNGV in the germline V gene. The CDR3 sequence is 13 residues long. The CDR3 region has the DNA TGTGCCAGCAGCTTCGCCCTCGGAGGCGGCTACACCTTC. As protein: CASSFALGGGYTF.

The chain is built from TRBV7-3 and TRBJ1-2; D might be TRBD1 (5 bases). The CDR3 is made up of 15 amino acids. V shed 2 bases and J shed 4 bases, with 14 bases lying between them. Germline lookup yields CDR1 SGHTA and CDR2 FQGTGA. Here the CDR3 DNA reads TGTGCCAGCAGCTTAGGGAGGGGATTATCCTATGGCTACACCTTC. Encoded protein: CASSLGRGLSYGYTF.

About this clone: In the same sample, other DNA sequences code for this CDR3. The chain combines TRBV3-1 (or the pseudogene TRBV3-2) with TRBJ1-2; D gene uncertain. Germline CDR1 and CDR2: LGHDT and YNNKEL (reference sequence). Trimming took off 0 bases at V and 1 base at J, with 6 bases between the two ends. The length of the CDR3 is 14 residues. This CDR3 is CASSQDTGNYGYTF. CDR3 sequence (DNA): TGTGCCAGCAGCCAAGATACGGGTAACTATGGCTACACCTTC.

V is TRBV4-2 and J is TRBJ2-3, with 12 bases aligning to TRBD2. This CDR3 has 18 residues. J lost 4 bases, V lost 0 bases, and 8 bases had no gene match. CDR1 and CDR2 (germline): LGHNA, YNFKEQ. The CDR3 DNA follows: TGTGCCAGCAGCCAAGATAAGCCTAGCGGGGGGGTGTCAGATACGCAGTATTTT. The encoded protein is CASSQDKPSGGVSDTQYF.

V usage is TRBV6-5 and J usage is TRBJ1-1; 7 bases line up with TRBD1. The V segment lost 7 bases and the J segment 7 bases; nucleotides outside the gene matches: 9. Germline V gene lookup returns CDR1 MNHEY and CDR2 SVGAGI. CDR3 length: 13 amino acids. The CDR3 DNA follows: TGTGCCAGCATAGACTCAGGGGGTGGTGAAGCTTTCTTT. This sequence encodes CASIDSGGGEAFF.

The chain carries TRBV3-1 (or the pseudogene TRBV3-2) and TRBJ1-2; D perhaps matches TRBD1 (5 bases). V dropped 0 bases and J dropped 8 bases, with 13 bases sitting between them. CDR3 length: 14 residues. Germline V lookup: CDR1 LGHDT, CDR2 YNNKEL (reference sequence). The CDR3 loop reads CASSQEEYRNGYTF. CDR3 in DNA: TGTGCCAGCAGCCAAGAAGAGTACAGGAACGGCTACACCTTC.

The rearrangement joins TRBV10-3 to TRBJ1-1, with 9 bases matching TRBD1. The V segment lost 4 bases and the J segment 3 bases; nucleotides outside the gene matches: 6. This CDR3 has 15 residues. Germline loops: CDR1 ENHRY, CDR2 SYGVKD. The CDR3: CAISGQQGAYTEAFF. The CDR3 DNA is TGTGCCATCAGTGGTCAACAGGGGGCGTACACTGAAGCTTTCTTT.

V usage is TRBV11-2 and J usage is TRBJ1-1; D is possibly TRBD1 (6 bases). This CDR3 is 15 amino acids long. The V end lost 3 bases, the J end lost 5 bases, and 16 bases lay between the germline ends. Germline-derived CDR1 and CDR2 are SGHAT and FQNNGV. The CDR3 loop is CASSFLRGAGTEAFF. The CDR3 coding sequence is TGTGCCAGCAGCTTCTTGCGGGGGGCAGGGACTGAAGCTTTCTTT.

CDR3 in amino acids: CASSYGYRGWDGYTF. DNA for the CDR3: TGTGCCAGCAGTTACGGGTACAGGGGGTGGGATGGCTACACCTTC. V is TRBV6-5 and J is TRBJ1-2; the match to TRBD1 covers 8 bases. The CDR3 contains 15 residues. Germline V gene lookup returns CDR1 MNHEY and CDR2 SVGAGI. Germline trimming cut 2 bases from V and 6 bases from J; bases unmatched to any gene: 8.

The chain combines TRBV11-2 with TRBJ1-2; D remains unclear. This CDR3 comprises 14 residues. Trimming left V 5 bases short and J 0 bases short, with 10 bases between. Germline V gene lookup returns CDR1 SGHAT and CDR2 FQNNGV. This CDR3 is CASSISYSNYGYTF. CDR3 bases: TGTGCCAGCAGCATAAGTTACTCTAACTATGGCTACACCTTC.

The V call is TRBV7-3, the J call TRBJ1-1; no reliable D call. CDR1 is SGHTA and CDR2 is FQGTGA in the germline V gene. This CDR3 region has 12 residues. The V end lost 6 bases, the J end lost 4 bases, and 9 bases lay between the germline ends. The CDR3, as DNA: TGTGCCAGCAGTCCCGGGAGCACTGAAGCTTTCTTT. Its translation is CASSPGSTEAFF.

This chain uses TRBV6-5 with TRBJ1-2, with a tentative D call TRBD1 (5 bases). Germline CDR1 reads MNHEY; CDR2 reads SVGAGI. CDR3 length: 13 residues. Trimming shortened V by 7 bases and J by 8 bases, and 17 bases separated the two germline ends. The CDR3 sequence is CASKSQGSGGYTF. DNA of the CDR3: TGTGCCAGCAAATCCCAGGGAAGTGGCGGCTACACCTTC.

This clone was counted only a few times. The V call is TRBV5-6, the J call TRBJ1-4, with 10 bases aligning to TRBD1. V trimming: 2 bases; J trimming: 5 bases; junction bases outside the gene matches: 6. Germline V gene lookup returns CDR1 SGHDT and CDR2 YYEEEE. This CDR3 region has 16 residues. The CDR3 region is CASSFGTGVGNEKLFF. CDR3 DNA sequence: TGTGCCAGCAGCTTCGGGACAGGGGTAGGGAATGAAAAACTGTTTTTT. The full variable domain, rest sourced from reference TRBV5-6 and TRBJ1-4, is DAGVTQSPTHLIKTRGQQVTLRCSPKSGHDTVSWYQQALGQGPQFIFQYYEEEERQRGNFPDRFSGHQFPNYSSELNVNALLLGDSALYLCASSFGTGVGNEKLFFGSGTQLSVL.

The chain recombines TRBV5-1 with TRBJ2-7, with 10 bases matching TRBD1. CDR3 length: 14 amino acids. V lost 6 bases, J lost 6 bases, and 9 bases stayed unmatched. CDR1 and CDR2 from the germline V gene are SGHRS and YFSETQ. The CDR3 here is CASMLGQGIGEQYF. CDR3 DNA sequence: TGCGCCAGCATGTTGGGACAGGGGATCGGCGAGCAGTACTTC.

The chain employs TRBV4-1 and TRBJ1-2, with 9 nucleotides matching TRBD1. Losses at the gene ends were 4 bases for V and 0 bases for J; bases not matched to a gene: 6. Germline-derived CDR1 and CDR2 are MGHRA and YSYEKL. There are 16 residues in the CDR3. Here the CDR3 DNA reads TGCGCCAGCAGCCCGATGGGACAGGGTACTAACTATGGCTACACCTTC. Residues: CASSPMGQGTNYGYTF.

The V call is TRBV11-2, the J call TRBJ2-5; a possible D gene is TRBD2 (6 bases). V shed 5 bases and J shed 1 base, with 17 bases lying between them. This CDR3 is built from 16 residues. The germline CDR1 and CDR2 sequences are SGHAT and FQNNGV. The CDR3 region is CASSRTLSGLQETQYF. The DNA for the CDR3 is TGTGCCAGCAGCCGCACCCTAAGCGGGCTCCAAGAGACCCAGTACTTC.

The chain joins TRBV30 to TRBJ1-2, with 10 nucleotides matching TRBD1. The CDR3 length is 13 residues. V lost 2 bases and J lost 5; bases outside the gene matches: 2. Per germline, CDR1 GTSNPN and CDR2 SVGIG (reference sequence). The DNA for the CDR3 is TGTGCCTGGAGTCCGGGACAGGGGTATGGCTACACCTTC. Translated: CAWSPGQGYGYTF.

This clone was observed once. CDR3 in DNA: TGTGCCAGCTCCCCGGACAGGGGAAACATTCAGTACTTC. Residues: CASSPDRGNIQYF. The genes are TRBV18 and TRBJ2-4, with TRBD1 matching 9 bases. V gave up 6 bases and J gave up 6 bases; unmatched junction bases: 3. There are 13 residues in the CDR3. The germline V gene encodes CDR1 KGHSH and CDR2 LQKENI.

CDR3 coding DNA: TGTGCCAGCAGCTTGACAATGGGAGAGACCCAGTACTTC. Its protein product is CASSLTMGETQYF. The gene calls are TRBV7-9 and TRBJ2-5; the D is unclear. Deletions cut 3 bases from V and 4 bases from J, with 9 bases between. This CDR3 is 13 amino acids long. CDR1 SEHNR and CDR2 FQNEAQ come from the germline V gene (reference sequence).

The chain uses TRBV19 and TRBJ1-5, with 12 bases that match TRBD1. V dropped 6 bases and J dropped 4; count of bases not matched to a gene: 4. Germline CDR1 LNHDA, CDR2 SQIVND (reference sequence). CDR3 length equals 15 residues. The CDR3 protein is CASSGTGGINQPQHF. The CDR3 DNA is TGTGCCAGTAGCGGGACAGGGGGCATTAATCAGCCCCAGCATTTT.

This sequence joins TRBV6-4 and TRBJ2-1; TRBD2 matches 10 bases. This CDR3 contains 16 residues. Germline CDR1 and CDR2: MRHNA and SNTAGT. Trimming at V came to 4 bases and at J to 10 bases, leaving 13 bases not matched to a gene. The CDR3 DNA follows: TGTGCCAGCAGTGTCAATCAGCGGGGGGGCCCTCCCGAGCAGTTCTTC. Its protein is CASSVNQRGGPPEQFF.

The chain recombines TRBV12-3 or TRBV12-4 with TRBJ2-1; 7 nucleotides line up with TRBD1. The length of the CDR3 is 12 residues. V lost 3 bases to trimming and J lost 13 bases; unmatched junction nucleotides: 6. CDR3 residues: CASSFSGDRQFF. CDR3 DNA: TGTGCCAGCAGTTTTAGTGGGGACAGACAGTTCTTC.

This sequence joins TRBV27 and TRBJ1-1, with D possibly TRBD1 on 5 matching bases. Germline CDR1 is MNHEY and CDR2 is SMNVEV (reference sequence). The CDR3 runs 13 residues. V lost 7 bases and J lost 10, with 19 bases in between. CDR3 nucleotides: TGTGCCAGCAAACCCCTCGGGACTGATAGAGCTTTCTTT. Its protein is CASKPLGTDRAFF.

This sequence joins TRBV7-3 and TRBJ2-3, with TRBD2 as a possible D gene (6 bases). The CDR3 spans 16 residues. V was clipped by 1 base and J by 5 bases, with 16 bases between them. CDR1 and CDR2 from the germline V gene are SGHTA and FQGTGA. CDR3 sequence reads: CASSLNSGRAGDTQYF. For the CDR3, the DNA is TGTGCCAGCAGCTTAAATAGCGGCAGGGCGGGAGATACGCAGTATTTT.

Comment on this clone: The same CDR3 also results from other DNA sequences found in this sample. The chain recombines TRBV5-8 with TRBJ1-1, with D possibly TRBD1 on 6 matching bases. The germline CDR1 and CDR2 sequences are SGHTS and YDEGEE. The CDR3 has 13 amino acids. V dropped 4 bases and J dropped 3 bases, with 10 bases sitting between them. The CDR3 here is CASSLHRDTEAFF. The CDR3 region has the DNA TGTGCCAGCAGCCTACACAGGGACACTGAAGCTTTCTTT.

CDR3 nucleotides: TGTGCTAGCCGGCCGGGACAGCAAGAGACCCAGTACTTC. This translates into CASRPGQQETQYF. This chain uses TRBV12-5 with TRBJ2-5; 7 nucleotides align to TRBD1. The CDR3 contains 13 residues. J was trimmed by 2 bases and V by 9 bases; bases with no gene match: 6. Looked up from germline, CDR1 is LGHNT and CDR2 is FRNRAP.

V gene TRBV12-3 or TRBV12-4 combines with J gene TRBJ1-2; TRBD1 aligns across 9 bases. With V trimmed by 5 bases and J by 7 bases, 5 bases remained unmatched. The CDR3 length is 13 residues. The CDR3 nucleotides read TGTGCCAGCAGTGACACAGGGGGCTCTGGCTACACCTTC. It translates to CASSDTGGSGYTF.